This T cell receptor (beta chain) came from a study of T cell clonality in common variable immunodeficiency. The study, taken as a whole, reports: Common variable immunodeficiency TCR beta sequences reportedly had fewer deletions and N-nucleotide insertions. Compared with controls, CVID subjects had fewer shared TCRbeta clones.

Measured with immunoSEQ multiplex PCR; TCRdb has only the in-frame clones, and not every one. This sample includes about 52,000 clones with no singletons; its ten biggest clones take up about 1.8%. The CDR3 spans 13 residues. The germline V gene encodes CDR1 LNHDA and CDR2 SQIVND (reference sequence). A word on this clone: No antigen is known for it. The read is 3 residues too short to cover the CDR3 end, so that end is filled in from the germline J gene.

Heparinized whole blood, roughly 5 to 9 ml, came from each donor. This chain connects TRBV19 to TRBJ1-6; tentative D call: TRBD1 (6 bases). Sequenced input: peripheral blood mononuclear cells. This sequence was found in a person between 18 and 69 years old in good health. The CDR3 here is CAAAWGLDSPLHF. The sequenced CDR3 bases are TGTGCAGCCGCGTGGGGGCTGGATTCACCC.